The 26 T cell receptor beta chains presented below share a single source sample, sequenced in a study of blood T cell repertoires in COVID-19. TCRdb's table, derived via immunoSEQ multiplex PCR, lists solely in-frame clones and lacks some. The repertoire holds under 30,000 clones, 80% to 90% seen once, with 3.5% in the top ten. Sequencing was done on a sample of peripheral blood. Receptor source: a human donor in a cohort sampled during active COVID-19.

This chain links TRBV7-3 with TRBJ1-6, with 7 positions matching TRBD1. In germline, CDR1 is SGHTA, CDR2 FQGTGA. The CDR3 runs 14 residues. J lost 9 bases, V lost 5 bases, and 7 bases had no gene match. The CDR3: CASSRDRVGSPLHF. The CDR3 nucleotides read TGTGCCAGCAGCCGAGACAGGGTGGGTTCACCCCTCCACTTT.

This sequence joins TRBV19 and TRBJ1-2; the match to TRBD1 covers 8 bases. The length of the CDR3 is 15 residues. Germline trimming cut 7 bases from V and 6 bases from J; bases unmatched to any gene: 13. CDR1 and CDR2 (germline): LNHDA, SQIVND (reference sequence). In nucleotides, the CDR3 is TGTGCCAGTAACCCTTGGGGGACAGGCACCAATGGCTACACCTTC. It yields the protein CASNPWGTGTNGYTF.

This chain links TRBV7-7 with TRBJ2-5; weak D call: TRBD1 (6 bases). Looked up from germline, CDR1 is SSHAT and CDR2 is FNYEAQ (reference sequence). The CDR3 is made up of 15 amino acids. Trimming removed 0 bases from V and 1 base from J, with 9 bases in between. CDR3 DNA sequence: TGTGCCAGCAGCTTAGCCGAGGGGGTCCAAGAGACCCAGTACTTC. Amino acid sequence: CASSLAEGVQETQYF.

Only one count was recorded for this clone. The chain recombines TRBV30 with TRBJ2-2; D might be TRBD1 (6 bases). The CDR3 is 14 residues long. The germline V gene encodes CDR1 GTSNPN and CDR2 SVGIG (reference sequence). V was trimmed by 1 base and J by 6 bases, leaving 12 bases between them. The CDR3 spells CAWSGGQGPGELFF. CDR3 nucleotide sequence: TGTGCCTGGAGTGGGGGGCAGGGACCCGGGGAGCTGTTTTTT.

V is TRBV29-1 and J is TRBJ1-5; possible D gene TRBD1, 5 bases. The germline gives CDR1 SQVTM, CDR2 ANQGSEA. The CDR3 spans 14 residues. V was clipped by 5 bases and J by 1 base, with 12 bases between them. The CDR3 here is CSVSMGPSNQPQHF. Written as DNA, the CDR3 is TGCAGCGTTTCAATGGGGCCCAGCAATCAGCCCCAGCATTTT.

The chain employs TRBV5-1 and TRBJ1-2; 11 bases line up with TRBD1. CDR1 is SGHRS and CDR2 is YFSETQ in the germline V gene. CDR3 size: 13 residues. The trim removed 4 bases at V and 8 bases at J, leaving 4 bases unmatched. CDR3 in amino acids: CASSPRTGGGYTF. CDR3 nucleotide sequence: TGCGCCAGCAGCCCACGGACAGGGGGCGGCTACACCTTC. Full variable domain (remainder filled in from reference TRBV5-1 and TRBJ1-2): KAGVTQTPRYLIKTRGQQVTLSCSPISGHRSVSWYQQTPGQGLQFLFEYFSETQRNKGNFPGRFSGRQFSNSRSEMNVSTLELGDSALYLCASSPRTGGGYTFGSGTRLTVV.

The chain carries TRBV10-3 and TRBJ1-4; 12 bases align to TRBD1. Germline lookup yields CDR1 ENHRY and CDR2 SYGVKD. V gave up 6 bases and J gave up 3 bases; unmatched junction bases: 8. The CDR3 totals 17 residues. This CDR3 reads CAISDQGQGAANEKLFF. CDR3 coding DNA: TGTGCCATCAGCGATCAGGGACAGGGGGCCGCTAATGAAAAACTGTTTTTT.

V gene TRBV2 combines with J gene TRBJ2-3; 7 bases agree with TRBD1. Germline V gives CDR1 SNHLY, CDR2 FYNNEI. J lost 2 bases, V lost 7 bases, and 6 bases had no gene match. This CDR3 spans 14 amino acids. DNA for the CDR3: TGTGCCAGCACGAGGGGGCCCCTCACAGATACGCAGTATTTT. Its translation is CASTRGPLTDTQYF.

The chain couples TRBV6-2 or TRBV6-3 to TRBJ1-5, with TRBD1 matching over 10 bases. Trimming at V came to 7 bases and at J to 5 bases, leaving 8 bases not matched to a gene. Looked up from germline, CDR1 is MNHEY and CDR2 is SVGEGT. The CDR3 loop spans 15 amino acids. In DNA, the CDR3 is TGTGCCAGCACCCCAAGGGGACAGGGGTATCAGCCCCAGCATTTT. This sequence encodes CASTPRGQGYQPQHF.

The chain combines TRBV11-2 with TRBJ2-3, with TRBD2 identical over 8 bases. V dropped 6 bases and J dropped 6; count of bases not matched to a gene: 17. Germline V gene sequence: CDR1 SGHAT, CDR2 FQNNGV. The CDR3 length is 17 residues. The CDR3 nucleotides are TGTGCCAGCAGTAACACCTTTTCGGGGGGGCCGCGGGATACGCAGTATTTT. The encoded protein is CASSNTFSGGPRDTQYF.

The chain joins TRBV9 to TRBJ1-2, with TRBD1 matching over 7 bases. This CDR3 comprises 15 residues. CDR1 is SGDLS, CDR2 YYNGEE, per germline. V lost 4 bases and J lost 4; bases outside the gene matches: 10. The CDR3 sequence is CASSLSAGTVYGYTF. In DNA, the CDR3 is TGTGCCAGCAGCTTATCTGCCGGGACAGTCTATGGCTACACCTTC. Together with reference TRBV9 and TRBJ1-2, the CDR3 gives the full variable domain: DSGVTQTPKHLITATGQRVTLRCSPRSGDLSVYWYQQSLDQGLQFLIQYYNGEERAKGNILERFSAQQFPDLHSELNLSSLELGDSALYFCASSLSAGTVYGYTFGSGTRLTVV.

This chain links TRBV27 with TRBJ1-5; TRBD1 matches at 7 bases. CDR1 and CDR2 from the germline V gene are MNHEY and SMNVEV (reference sequence). V gave up 5 bases and J gave up 4 bases; unmatched junction bases: 14. The CDR3 is 17 amino acids. The CDR3 loop reads CASSPRLRGPGNQPQHF. The CDR3, as DNA: TGTGCCAGCAGTCCGCGCCTTAGGGGGCCGGGAAATCAGCCCCAGCATTTT.

The J gene is TRBJ2-1, the V gene TRBV4-1; possible D gene TRBD2, 6 bases. Trimming shortened V by 3 bases and J by 6 bases, and 6 bases separated the two germline ends. CDR3 length equals 12 residues. Germline loops: CDR1 MGHRA, CDR2 YSYEKL. DNA for the CDR3: TGCGCCAGCAGCCAGGGGGGCAATGAGCAGTTCTTC. Amino acid sequence: CASSQGGNEQFF.

The V gene is TRBV7-9, the J gene TRBJ1-1; a weak D match, TRBD1 (6 bases). The CDR3 is 13 amino acids. V shed 1 base and J shed 6 bases, with 9 bases lying between them. Looked up from germline, CDR1 is SEHNR and CDR2 is FQNEAQ (reference sequence). The CDR3 spells CASSLGTVPEAFF. The DNA of the CDR3 is TGTGCCAGCAGCTTAGGGACAGTGCCTGAAGCTTTCTTT.

The chain combines TRBV15 with TRBJ2-7, with 7 nucleotides matching TRBD1. CDR3 length: 17 residues. The germline V gene encodes CDR1 LNHNV and CDR2 YYDKDF (reference sequence). Unmatched junction bases numbered 10, after V lost 1 base and J lost 1 base. CDR3 sequence (DNA): TGTGCCACCAGCAGAGGGGAGTGGGACAGAAGTTCCTACGAGCAGTACTTC. This codes for CATSRGEWDRSSYEQYF.

V gene TRBV5-1 combines with J gene TRBJ2-2; D ambiguous. V gave up 4 bases and J gave up 7 bases, with 14 bases separating them. Germline V gene data show CDR1 as SGHRS and CDR2 as YFSETQ. The CDR3 extends over 14 amino acids. This CDR3 reads CASSGSTAVGELFF. The CDR3 DNA reads as TGCGCCAGCAGCGGCTCTACCGCGGTCGGGGAGCTGTTTTTT.

The rearrangement joins TRBV5-1 to TRBJ2-2; D may be TRBD1 (6 bases). The CDR3 has 15 residues. V was shortened by 7 bases and J by 3 bases, with 16 bases between the two germline ends. Germline CDR1 and CDR2: SGHRS and YFSETQ. This CDR3 reads CASRPNREYTGELFF. DNA for the CDR3: TGCGCCAGCCGCCCCAACAGGGAGTACACCGGGGAGCTGTTTTTT.

The chain joins TRBV6-6 to TRBJ2-7, with 10 bases lining up with TRBD2. J was trimmed by 1 base and V by 6 bases; bases with no gene match: 6. CDR3 length equals 15 residues. Germline V gives CDR1 MNHNY, CDR2 SVGAGI (reference sequence). CDR3 sequence: CASRTLAGASYEQYF. CDR3 coding DNA: TGTGCCAGCAGGACGCTAGCGGGGGCGTCCTACGAGCAGTACTTC.

The V call is TRBV6-1, the J call TRBJ2-1; 8 nucleotides match TRBD2. Germline V gene lookup returns CDR1 MNHNS and CDR2 SASEGT. The V segment lost 2 bases and the J segment 7 bases; nucleotides outside the gene matches: 4. The CDR3 runs 14 residues. This chain's CDR3 is CASSESGGFNEQFF. In DNA form, the CDR3 reads TGTGCCAGCAGTGAAAGCGGGGGCTTTAATGAGCAGTTCTTC.

This chain links TRBV7-2 with TRBJ2-3; a possible D gene is TRBD1 (5 bases). Germline CDR1 reads SGHTA; CDR2 reads FQGNSA. V lost 1 base, J lost 5 bases, and 13 bases lay in between. The CDR3 loop spans 15 amino acids. The DNA of the CDR3 is TGTGCCAGCAGCTTAGGGGGCCCCGCGCGAGATACGCAGTATTTT. Protein product: CASSLGGPARDTQYF.

V usage is TRBV6-5 and J usage is TRBJ1-3; 7 positions match TRBD1. Germline CDR1 reads MNHEY; CDR2 reads SVGAGI. The J segment lost 4 bases and the V segment lost 0 bases, leaving 6 bases of the junction unmatched. The CDR3 totals 16 residues. This CDR3 reads CASSYSARGDGNTIYF. The CDR3 coding sequence is TGTGCCAGCAGTTACTCGGCCAGGGGGGACGGAAACACCATATATTTT.

The chain uses TRBV5-4 and TRBJ2-2; 9 bases map to TRBD1. The CDR3 runs 13 residues. CDR1 and CDR2 (germline): SGHNT, YYREEE (reference sequence). Unmatched junction bases numbered 5, after V lost 7 bases and J lost 7 bases. CDR3 residues: CASEDRGIGELFF. The CDR3 bases are TGTGCCAGCGAGGACAGGGGCATCGGGGAGCTGTTTTTT.

This clone was detected only a few times. The chain has TRBV7-2 and TRBJ2-7; 12 nucleotides agree with TRBD1. Germline CDR1 reads SGHTA; CDR2 reads FQGNSA. This CDR3 spans 13 amino acids. With V trimmed by 8 bases and J by 3 bases, 2 bases remained unmatched. The CDR3 DNA reads TGTGCCAGCGGGACAGGGGGCAACTACGAGCAGTACTTC. Translated, it gives CASGTGGNYEQYF.

The CDR3, as DNA: TGTGCCAGCAGTTTAGAGGGAGGTACTGAAGCTTTCTTT. Residues: CASSLEGGTEAFF. The V gene is TRBV12-3 or TRBV12-4, the J gene TRBJ1-1; D remains unclear. The CDR3 spans 13 residues. The V end was cut by 1 base, the J end by 5 bases, with 8 bases between.

This clone has only one observation. The chain has TRBV2 and TRBJ1-4, with D possibly being TRBD1 (6 bases). The CDR3 consists of 15 residues. Germline assignment: CDR1 SNHLY and CDR2 FYNNEI. Trimming cost V 0 bases and J 8 bases, with 13 bases left between them. The CDR3 bases are TGTGCCAGCAGTGAAGCGCAGGGGAGAGGGGAAAAACTGTTTTTT. Residues: CASSEAQGRGEKLFF.

V and J are TRBV9 and TRBJ1-1; D is undetermined. The CDR3 extends over 16 amino acids. Trimming pared 4 bases from V and 3 bases from J, leaving 19 bases between. Germline CDR1 SGDLS, CDR2 YYNGEE. CDR3 sequence: CASSPSPPGTDTEAFF. The CDR3 coding sequence is TGTGCCAGCAGCCCGAGCCCCCCGGGTACGGACACTGAAGCTTTCTTT.